The T cell receptor beta chain described here comes from a study of blood T cells in healthy people across ages. This clonotype showed up just a few times. The second PCR ran roughly 7 to 11 cycles with a sample-barcoded 5' primer and J-beta primers. Using its own MiXCR run on the 5' RACE reads, TCRdb lists one record per CDR3 protein. The sample yields about 1.8 million distinct CDR3 sequences, just under 50% seen once. What was sequenced was blood. The sequence was collected from a woman between 40 and 50 years old in good health.

CDR3 protein: CATRKDRDEQFF. The CDR3, as DNA: TGCGCCACCCGAAAGGACAGGGATGAGCAGTTCTTC. The genes are TRBV10-1 and TRBJ2-1, with TRBD1 identical over 8 bases. CDR1 and CDR2 from the germline V gene are WNHNN and SYGVQD (reference sequence). J was trimmed by 8 bases and V by 10 bases; bases with no gene match: 7. The CDR3 has 12 amino acids.